The rows below give T cell receptor beta chains drawn from one sample of a study of shared clonotypes between healthy human individuals. TCRdb's copy holds only in-frame clones and misses some; the assay was immunoSEQ multiplex PCR. This sample yields over 2,000,000 clones, of which 90% to 95% are seen a single time; about 1.6% belongs to the top ten. Sequencing was performed on naive CD8+ T cells from PBMCs. The receptors derive from a man younger than 35 in good health. Some clones in this sample may be carry-over from other donors' samples. Each CDR3 is given with its conserved first and last residue. D genes are given only for firm matches. Only part of the rows carry a size: once, few, many, or a class if the clone is expanded.

j_gene,abundance,v_gene,d_gene,CDR3nt,CDR3aa
TRBJ1-4,-,TRBV28,-,TGTGCCAGCGTGAAAAAGGGAGCAACTAATGAAAAACTGTTTTTT,CASVKKGATNEKLFF
TRBJ1-2,-,TRBV4-1,TRBD1,TGCGCCAGCAGCCTTCGACAGGGGACCAACTATGGCTACACCTTC,CASSLRQGTNYGYTF
TRBJ1-2,-,TRBV7-9,-,TGTGCCAGCAGCTTATGGGACGACTATGGCTACACCTTC,CASSLWDDYGYTF
TRBJ2-7,-,TRBV11-2,TRBD2,TGTGCCAGCACTGGGGGACTAGCGGGGAACTCCTACGAGCAGTACTTC,CASTGGLAGNSYEQYF
TRBJ2-7,-,TRBV4-2,TRBD1,TGTGCCAGCAGCTGGAAAGGACAGGGGACGGCCGAGCAGTACTTC,CASSWKGQGTAEQYF
TRBJ2-7,-,TRBV5-6,-,TGTGCCAGCAGCTTGATGGCGGGTCGAGCCGAGCAGTACTTC,CASSLMAGRAEQYF
TRBJ1-1,-,TRBV28,-,TGTGCCAGCAGTTTAATAGGGGGTAACACTGAAGCTTTCTTT,CASSLIGGNTEAFF
TRBJ2-1,-,TRBV28,TRBD2,TGTGCCACTGGTGGGTTTGGGAGCGGGAATTACAATGAGCAGTTCTTC,CATGGFGSGNYNEQFF
TRBJ2-1,once,TRBV4-1,-,TGCGCCAGCAGCCAAGCCCCCGTCGCGGGATCCTACAATGAGCAGTTCTTC,CASSQAPVAGSYNEQFF
TRBJ2-5,-,TRBV19,-,TGTGCCAGTAGTATAGCGTCGTGGGAGACCCAGTACTTC,CASSIASWETQYF
TRBJ2-1,-,TRBV7-2,TRBD2,TGTGCCAGCAGCTCCCCGGGACTAGTTTGGGAGCAGTTCTTC,CASSSPGLVWEQFF
TRBJ2-1,-,TRBV4-3,-,TGCGCCAGCAGCCAAGAAAGGGTCAGGCTATTCAATGGGCAGTTCTTC,CASSQERVRLFNGQFF
TRBJ2-7,-,TRBV11-2,-,TGTGCCAGCAGCTCCCGGGAGTCCCACGAGCAGTACTTC,CASSSRESHEQYF
TRBJ1-5,few,TRBV28,-,TGTGCCAGCAGTTTTCATAGCAATCAGCCCCAGCATTTT,CASSFHSNQPQHF
TRBJ2-7,-,TRBV19,TRBD1,TGTGCCAGTAGACAGGAAGGGGGCGCGTACGAGCAGTACTTC,CASRQEGGAYEQYF
TRBJ1-5,-,TRBV4-3,TRBD1,TGCGCCAGCAGCCGAGAAGGGGGGACAGATCAGCCCCAGCATTTT,CASSREGGTDQPQHF
TRBJ1-2,-,TRBV19,-,TGTGCCAGTAGTATAGGTTCGGCTCGGACCCTAGCTAACTATGGCTACACCTTC,CASSIGSARTLANYGYTF
TRBJ2-7,-,TRBV2,-,TGTGCCAGCAGTGAGAGGGAGAGGGACGAGCAGTACTTC,CASSERERDEQYF
TRBJ2-7,-,TRBV29-1,-,TGCAGCGTTGAGTATGCGAGGGGACCGACGGGCGAGCAGTACTTC,CSVEYARGPTGEQYF
TRBJ2-3,-,TRBV5-1,TRBD2,TGCGCCAGCAGCTTCTCGCGGGAGGGTAAAAGCACAGATACGCAGTATTTT,CASSFSREGKSTDTQYF
TRBJ2-7,-,TRBV28,-,TGTGCCAGCAGCTCGGGACGGGGCTACGAGCAGTACTTC,CASSSGRGYEQYF
TRBJ2-7,-,TRBV11-2,TRBD1,TGTGCCAGCAGCGGCGGGACAGGGTTTGCCTACGAGCAGTACTTC,CASSGGTGFAYEQYF
TRBJ1-2,-,TRBV9,TRBD1,TGTGCCAGCAGCCCACGCGATGGGCGACAGGGACATAACTATGGCTACACCTTC,CASSPRDGRQGHNYGYTF
TRBJ1-5,-,TRBV28,-,TGTGCCAGCACCATATGGGCCTCGACAGCTAGCAATCAGCCCCAGCATTTT,CASTIWASTASNQPQHF
TRBJ2-7,-,TRBV6-5,-,TGTGCCAGCAGAGCCGGGACACCCCTGGAGCAGTACTTC,CASRAGTPLEQYF
TRBJ2-7,once,TRBV7-2,TRBD2,TGTGCCAGCAGCTCCGTGCGGGGGACCTACGAGCAGTACTTC,CASSSVRGTYEQYF
TRBJ2-7,-,TRBV4-3,-,TGCGCCAGCAGCCAAGGGAGGGGGCGAAGTTGGGAGCAGTACTTC,CASSQGRGRSWEQYF
TRBJ2-3,-,TRBV7-9,-,TGTGCCAGCAGCTCCGGGACCACAGATACGCAGTATTTT,CASSSGTTDTQYF
TRBJ2-2,-,TRBV5-1,-,TGCGCCAGCAGCTTGGGGCCTAGCTCCGGGGAGCTGTTTTTT,CASSLGPSSGELFF
TRBJ2-1,-,TRBV29-1,-,TGCAGCGTTGTTGGGCTCTTCAGCTCCTACAATGAGCAGTTCTTC,CSVVGLFSSYNEQFF
TRBJ2-5,-,TRBV4-1,TRBD2,TGCGCCAGCAGCCAGCTCATAGCGGGAGGGGCACAAGAGACCCAGTACTTC,CASSQLIAGGAQETQYF
TRBJ1-2,-,TRBV4-2,TRBD1,TGTGCCAGCAGCCAAGATTGGGCAGGGGGCTATGGCTACACCTTC,CASSQDWAGGYGYTF
TRBJ2-5,-,TRBV7-8,-,TGTGCCAGCAGCACCACAGGGATAAGGGCAGAGACCCAGTACTTC,CASSTTGIRAETQYF
TRBJ1-3,-,TRBV7-9,TRBD1,TGTGCCAGCAGCCCACCGACAGGGTCTGGAAACACCATATATTTT,CASSPPTGSGNTIYF
TRBJ1-1,-,TRBV10-1,-,TGCGCCAGCAGTGAGAGGGGTTTGGGCACTGAAGCTTTCTTT,CASSERGLGTEAFF
TRBJ2-3,-,TRBV6-6,TRBD2,TGTGCCAGCAGTTTACGGACTAGCGGCACAGATACGCAGTATTTT,CASSLRTSGTDTQYF
TRBJ2-4,-,TRBV4-1,-,TGCGCCAGCAGCCAAGAATGGCGGGAAATAGCCAAAAACATTCAGTACTTC,CASSQEWREIAKNIQYF
TRBJ2-7,-,TRBV7-9,-,TGTGCCAGCAGCTTAGACGGGGGCTCCTACGAGCAGTACTTC,CASSLDGGSYEQYF
TRBJ2-2,-,TRBV9,-,TGTGCCAGCAGCGCGGGAAACACCGGGGAGCTGTTTTTT,CASSAGNTGELFF
TRBJ2-7,-,TRBV13,-,TGTGCCAGCCGGGAGCTACCCTACGAGCAGTACTTC,CASRELPYEQYF
TRBJ2-1,-,TRBV5-1,TRBD1,TGCGCCAGCAGCTTGGGTCAGGGGGCGCGTTACAATGAGCAGTTCTTC,CASSLGQGARYNEQFF
TRBJ1-5,-,TRBV27,-,TGTGCCAGCAGTTTACAGGGTTACGGGCAGCCCCAGCATTTT,CASSLQGYGQPQHF
TRBJ2-1,-,TRBV29-1,-,TGCAGCGCGATTGGGCTGGCGGGTAGCTCCTACAATGAGCAGTTCTTC,CSAIGLAGSSYNEQFF
TRBJ2-2,-,TRBV7-8,TRBD1,TGTGCCAGCAGCTTAGCGGACAGGCGGGAGCTGTTTTTT,CASSLADRRELFF
TRBJ2-1,-,TRBV28,-,TGTGCCAGCCTCCCCCAATGGCGGAGCTCCTACAATGAGCAGTTCTTC,CASLPQWRSSYNEQFF
TRBJ1-5,few,TRBV27,-,TGTGCCAGCAGTTCTCCGGGACACGGCAATCAGCCCCAGCATTTT,CASSSPGHGNQPQHF
TRBJ2-1,-,TRBV2,TRBD2,TGTGCCAGCAGAGAGACTAGCGGGGATAACTACAATGAGCAGTTCTTC,CASRETSGDNYNEQFF
TRBJ2-7,-,TRBV27,-,TGTGCCAGCAGCCAACTTCTAAGTTACGAGCAGTACTTC,CASSQLLSYEQYF